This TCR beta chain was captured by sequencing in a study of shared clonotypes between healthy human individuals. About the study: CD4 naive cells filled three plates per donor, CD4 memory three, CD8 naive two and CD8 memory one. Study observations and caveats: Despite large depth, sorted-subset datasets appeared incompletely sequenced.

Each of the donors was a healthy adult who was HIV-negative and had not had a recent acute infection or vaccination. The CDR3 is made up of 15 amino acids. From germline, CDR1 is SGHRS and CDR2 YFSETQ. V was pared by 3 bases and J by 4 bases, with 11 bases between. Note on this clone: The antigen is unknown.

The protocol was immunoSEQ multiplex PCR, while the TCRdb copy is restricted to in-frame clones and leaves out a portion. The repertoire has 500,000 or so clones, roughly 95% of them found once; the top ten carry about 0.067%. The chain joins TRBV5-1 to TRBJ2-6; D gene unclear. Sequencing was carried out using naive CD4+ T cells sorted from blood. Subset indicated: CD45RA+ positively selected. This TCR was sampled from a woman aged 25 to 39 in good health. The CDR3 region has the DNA TGCGCCAGCAGCTCAAAGGTGGGGGGGGCCAACGTCCTGACTTTC. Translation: CASSSKVGGANVLTF.